The clone carrying this T cell receptor beta chain was seen many times. Its target is unknown. Sequencing was performed with immunoSEQ multiplex PCR; in TCRdb, only in-frame clones are kept and a portion is missing. The sample holds about 97,000 clones, approximately 88% seen once. The data derive from a study of identifying expanded T cells in peripheral blood. The germline gives CDR1 SGHTA, CDR2 FQGNSA. V dropped 4 bases and J dropped 2; count of bases not matched to a gene: 8. The CDR3 contains 15 residues. Study results and caveats: Over about two and four weeks, about 15 and 19 clones changed, versus approximately 1.1 between replicates. Roughly two-week clone count variance significantly increased as total template count grew.

This TCR came from a person between 18 and 75 years old in good health. Sequenced: blood. This chain connects TRBV7-2 to TRBJ2-7; 7 bases are a match to TRBD2. CDR3 in amino acids: CASSSTRTSPYEQYF. Written as DNA, the CDR3 is TGTGCCAGCAGCTCTACAAGGACTAGTCCCTACGAGCAGTACTTC.